This T cell receptor (beta chain) is from a study of T cell responses to AZD1222 COVID-19 vaccine. Measured with immunoSEQ multiplex PCR; TCRdb has only the in-frame clones, and not every one. The repertoire consists of some 160,000 clones, with around nine tenths occurring once and the leading ten covering about 1.6%. Germline V lookup: CDR1 SGHRS, CDR2 YFSETQ. V lost 0 bases to trimming and J lost 0 bases; unmatched junction nucleotides: 2. The CDR3 contains 17 residues. This clonotype was obtained from an adult in good health. This chain connects TRBV5-1 to TRBJ2-3, with 12 bases identical to TRBD2. The material was peripheral blood, obtained on day 0 of AZD1222 vaccination. CDR3 amino acids: CASSLGGLAGSTDTQYF. In DNA, the CDR3 is TGCGCCAGCAGCTTGGGGGGACTAGCGGGCAGCACAGATACGCAGTATTTT.